Below, one T cell receptor (beta chain) is given with its context. Its antigen remains unidentified. Qualities for individual bases were not recorded, and no much larger clone is one base off. Hyperthyroidism patients were aged 18 to 65 years and newly diagnosed, with disease duration of less than 2 months. Exclusion was applied to patients with uncontrolled infections, other autoimmune diseases, pregnancy or lactation. Clinical symptoms, serum thyroxine and TRAb, thyroid ultrasound, and orbital computed tomography formed the basis for the diagnoses. Blood from progressor patients was drawn when they were first diagnosed with hyperthyroidism, before any ophthalmopathy symptoms appeared. PBMCs were separated from roughly 9.6 ml of fresh peripheral blood using Ficoll-Paque density gradient centrifugation. Patients classed as progressors first received a Graves' hyperthyroidism diagnosis and then went on to develop ophthalmopathy during follow-up. Trizol reagent was used to extract total RNA, and RNA quality was then checked on an Agilent 2100 Bioanalyzer.

The data were obtained in a study of T cells in Graves' hyperthyroidism and ophthalmopathy (dated by TCRdb to between 2018 and 2021). With regard to the full study: Peripheral blood samples were taken at initial diagnosis, before any treatment was given. Following sampling, methimazole starting at 30 mg daily was given to hyperthyroidism patients, and high-dose intravenous methylprednisolone was given to ophthalmopathy patients. Prospective prediction of ophthalmopathy was tested in an independent validation cohort consisting of roughly 19 hyperthyroidism patients and some 15 patients who later progressed to ophthalmopathy. For training and testing, the 110 or so patients in the discovery cohort were randomly divided in a 7:3 ratio. The study also compared thyroid tissue and blood T-cell repertoires from more than five Graves' hyperthyroidism patients. TCR V-J signatures able to tell the groups apart were searched for in a discovery cohort of around 95 patients, of whom roughly 42 had Graves' ophthalmopathy and 55 to 60 had stable Graves' hyperthyroidism. The paper describes TCR Vbeta CDR3 sequencing of fewer than 150 peripheral blood samples, made up of 43 ophthalmopathy patients, approximately 76 hyperthyroidism patients and some 17 progressor patients. General conclusions and limits of the study: Most expanded thyroid clonotypes (frequency above 0.001) were also found in blood, which suggests that blood repertoires may mirror thyroid immune responses. In cross-validation, a model built on a 13 V-J signature told ophthalmopathy apart from stable hyperthyroidism with under 90% sensitivity and roughly 82% specificity, and in testing the same model reached 80%/75%. No statistical method was used to fix the sample size in advance, and group allocation was not hidden from the investigators. In validation, the model predicted progression to ophthalmopathy with roughly 66% sensitivity and roughly 75% specificity, a median of approximately 6.7 months before onset.

The CDR3 covers 15 residues, taking in both the cysteine and the phenylalanine. The entry retains the CDR3 DNA only, 45 bases that are in frame from base 1. V was cut back by 7 bases and J by 6 bases, leaving a gap of 21 bases between them. Amplification of TCR beta CDR3 regions was carried out from RNA transcripts. The first round of RT-PCR for the TCR CDR3 was performed with the HTBI primer set and the Qiagen OneStep RT-PCR kit. The libraries were constructed in a second round of multiplex PCR and then size-selected and purified. Paired-end sequencing of the libraries was performed with 100 bp reads on an Illumina HiSeq2000. The authors' pipeline ran thus. SOAPnuke was used to process the raw data, throwing out any read that contained adapters or uncalled bases, had a mean Phred below 15, or lacked an exact constant-primer or identifier match. COPE v1.2.5 was used to merge high-quality paired reads, and clonotypes were defined as unique nucleotide sequences. MiTCR v1.1 was used to align the clonotypes against IMGT TRBV, TRBD and TRBJ reference segments. The analysis was restricted to V-J combinations with a frequency above 0.0001, which together covered roughly 99% of the repertoires. The TCS score was defined as the ratio of F50 (clonal expansion) to E x V (chaos), calculated using BLOSUM62-based TCRdist between CDR3 peptides within each V-J. Welch's t-statistics and random forest reduced 500 to 550 V-J features to about 12, which were used in a naive Bayes classifier (R e1071). TCRdb reworked the public reads: Q25 trimming with fastp, MiXCR clone assembly, productive beta chains retained. Each record represents a unique CDR3 protein, reported with the most common genes and DNA among its rows. The V and J calls come from TCRdb's annotation, not from the publication. This sample holds around 250,000 distinct CDR3 sequences; roughly 15% were observed only once. Of the sample, approximately 12% is held by the ten largest clones.

Rearrangement joined TRBV12-3 or TRBV12-4 to TRBJ1-2, and TRBD1 may be the D gene, going by 5 matching bases. Input material: blood. This TCR came from a woman aged 40 to 50 with Graves' hyperthyroidism that later progressed to Graves' ophthalmopathy. Here is the DNA: TGTGCCAGCACCCTACGGCGGGGCTCCCAGAATGGCTACACCTTC. Its coded protein is CASTLRRGSQNGYTF.